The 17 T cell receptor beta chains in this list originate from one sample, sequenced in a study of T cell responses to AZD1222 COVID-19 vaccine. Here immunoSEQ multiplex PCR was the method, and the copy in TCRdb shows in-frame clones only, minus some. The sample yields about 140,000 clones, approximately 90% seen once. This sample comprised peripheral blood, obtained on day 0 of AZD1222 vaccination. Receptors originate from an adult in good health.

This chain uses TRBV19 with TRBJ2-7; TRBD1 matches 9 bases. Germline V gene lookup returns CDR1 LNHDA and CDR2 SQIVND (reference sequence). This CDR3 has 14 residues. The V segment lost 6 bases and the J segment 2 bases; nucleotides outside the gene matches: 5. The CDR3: CASSRRTGAYEQYF. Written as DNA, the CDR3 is TGTGCCAGTAGCCGTCGGACAGGGGCCTACGAGCAGTACTTC.

The CDR3: CASSQGASGDTDTQYF. The CDR3 DNA is TGTGCCAGCAGCCAAGGGGCTAGCGGGGACACAGATACGCAGTATTTT. This chain links TRBV14 with TRBJ2-3; 9 bases agree with TRBD2. CDR3 length: 16 amino acids. V was pared by 1 base and J by 2 bases, with 4 bases of the junction left unmatched. Germline lookup yields CDR1 SGHDN and CDR2 FVKESK.

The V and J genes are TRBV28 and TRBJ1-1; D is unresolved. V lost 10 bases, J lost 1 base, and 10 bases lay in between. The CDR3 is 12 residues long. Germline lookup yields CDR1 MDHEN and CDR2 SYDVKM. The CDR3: CATIPGNTEAFF. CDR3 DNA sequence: TGTGCCACCATACCGGGGAACACTGAAGCTTTCTTT.

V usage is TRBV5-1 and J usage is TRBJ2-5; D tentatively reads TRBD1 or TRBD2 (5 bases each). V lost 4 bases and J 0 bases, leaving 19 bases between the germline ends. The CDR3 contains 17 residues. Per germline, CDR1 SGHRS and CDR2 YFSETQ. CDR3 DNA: TGCGCCAGCAGCCCCGGGACGGGGAATAAGTACCAAGAGACCCAGTACTTC. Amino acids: CASSPGTGNKYQETQYF. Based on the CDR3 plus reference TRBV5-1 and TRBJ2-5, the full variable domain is KAGVTQTPRYLIKTRGQQVTLSCSPISGHRSVSWYQQTPGQGLQFLFEYFSETQRNKGNFPGRFSGRQFSNSRSEMNVSTLELGDSALYLCASSPGTGNKYQETQYFGPGTRLLVL.

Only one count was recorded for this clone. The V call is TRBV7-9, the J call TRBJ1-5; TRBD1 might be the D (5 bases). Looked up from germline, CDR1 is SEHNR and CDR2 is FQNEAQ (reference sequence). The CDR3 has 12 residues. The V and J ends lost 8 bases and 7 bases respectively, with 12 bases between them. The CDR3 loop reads CASGSGPQPQHF. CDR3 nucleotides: TGTGCCAGCGGTTCGGGGCCGCAGCCCCAGCATTTT.

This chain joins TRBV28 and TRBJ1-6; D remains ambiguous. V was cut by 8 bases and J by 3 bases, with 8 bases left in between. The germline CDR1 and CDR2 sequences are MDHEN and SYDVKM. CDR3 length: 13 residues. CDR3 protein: CASREGYNSPLHF. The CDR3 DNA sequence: TGTGCCAGCCGAGAGGGCTATAATTCACCCCTCCACTTT.

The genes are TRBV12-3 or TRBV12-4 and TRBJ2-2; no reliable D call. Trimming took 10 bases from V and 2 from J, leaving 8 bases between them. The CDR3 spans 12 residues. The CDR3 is CAITPNTGELFF. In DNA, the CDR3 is TGTGCCATTACGCCTAACACCGGGGAGCTGTTTTTT.

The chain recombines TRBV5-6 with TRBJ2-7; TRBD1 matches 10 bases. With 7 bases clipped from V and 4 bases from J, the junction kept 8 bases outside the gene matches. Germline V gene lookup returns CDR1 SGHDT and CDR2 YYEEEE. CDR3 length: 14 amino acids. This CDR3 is CASAPGTGEYEQYF. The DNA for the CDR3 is TGTGCCAGCGCGCCCGGGACAGGGGAGTACGAGCAGTACTTC. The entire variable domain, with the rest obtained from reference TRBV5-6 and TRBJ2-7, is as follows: DAGVTQSPTHLIKTRGQQVTLRCSPKSGHDTVSWYQQALGQGPQFIFQYYEEEERQRGNFPDRFSGHQFPNYSSELNVNALLLGDSALYLCASAPGTGEYEQYFGPGTRLTVT.

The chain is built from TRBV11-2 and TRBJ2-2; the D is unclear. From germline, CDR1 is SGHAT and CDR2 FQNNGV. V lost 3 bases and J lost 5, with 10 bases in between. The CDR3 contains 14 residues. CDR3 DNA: TGTGCCAGCAGCTTCCCAGGCTGGACCGGGGAGCTGTTTTTT. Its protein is CASSFPGWTGELFF.

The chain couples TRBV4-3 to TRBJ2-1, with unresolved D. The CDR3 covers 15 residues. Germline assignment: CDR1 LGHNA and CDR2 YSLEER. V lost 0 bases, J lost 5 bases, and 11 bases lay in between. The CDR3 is CASSQDLSTNNEQFF. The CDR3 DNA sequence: TGCGCCAGCAGCCAAGATCTGTCAACAAACAATGAGCAGTTCTTC.

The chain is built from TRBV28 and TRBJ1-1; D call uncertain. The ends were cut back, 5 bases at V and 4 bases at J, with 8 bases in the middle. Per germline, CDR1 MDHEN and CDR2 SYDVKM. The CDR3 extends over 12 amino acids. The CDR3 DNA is TGTGCCAGCAGTGTTCACGGCACTGAAGCTTTCTTT. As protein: CASSVHGTEAFF.

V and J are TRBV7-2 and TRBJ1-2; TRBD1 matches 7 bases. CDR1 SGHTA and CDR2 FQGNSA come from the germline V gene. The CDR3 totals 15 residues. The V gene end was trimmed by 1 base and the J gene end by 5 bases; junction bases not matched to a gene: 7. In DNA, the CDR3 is TGTGCCAGCAGCTTAGAGGGGTCGGGACAGTATGGCTACACCTTC. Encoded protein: CASSLEGSGQYGYTF.

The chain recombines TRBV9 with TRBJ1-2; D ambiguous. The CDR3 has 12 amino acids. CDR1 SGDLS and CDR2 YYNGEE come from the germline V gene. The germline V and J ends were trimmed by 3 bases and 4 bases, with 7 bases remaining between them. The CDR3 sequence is CASSGTVYGYTF. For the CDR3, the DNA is TGTGCCAGCAGCGGGACGGTCTATGGCTACACCTTC.

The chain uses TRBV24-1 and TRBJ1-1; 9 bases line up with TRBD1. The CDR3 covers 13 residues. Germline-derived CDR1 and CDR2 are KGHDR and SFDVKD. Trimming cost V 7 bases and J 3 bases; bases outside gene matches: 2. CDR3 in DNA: TGTGCCACCAGGGGACAGGGAGACACTGAAGCTTTCTTT. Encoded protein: CATRGQGDTEAFF.

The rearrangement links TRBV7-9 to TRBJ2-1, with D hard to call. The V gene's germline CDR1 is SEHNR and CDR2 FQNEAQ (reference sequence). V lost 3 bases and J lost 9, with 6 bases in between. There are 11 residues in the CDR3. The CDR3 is CASSFGPEQFF. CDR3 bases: TGTGCCAGCAGCTTCGGACCTGAGCAGTTCTTC.

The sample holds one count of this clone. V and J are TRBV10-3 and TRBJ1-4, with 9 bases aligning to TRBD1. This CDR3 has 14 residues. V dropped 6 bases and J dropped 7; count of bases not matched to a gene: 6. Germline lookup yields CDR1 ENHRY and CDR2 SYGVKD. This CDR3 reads CAISKGQGGEKLFF. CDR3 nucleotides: TGTGCCATCAGCAAGGGACAGGGAGGTGAAAAACTGTTTTTT.

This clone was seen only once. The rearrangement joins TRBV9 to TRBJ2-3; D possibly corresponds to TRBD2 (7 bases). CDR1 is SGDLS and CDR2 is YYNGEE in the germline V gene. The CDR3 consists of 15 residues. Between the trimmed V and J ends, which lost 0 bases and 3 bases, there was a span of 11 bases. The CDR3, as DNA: TGTGCCAGCAGCGTAGCAGGGGAGGGGACAGATACGCAGTATTTT. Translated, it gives CASSVAGEGTDTQYF.